Listed here are 12 T cell receptor beta chains from one sample, sequenced in a study of CD8+ T cells in alopecia areata. The sequencing template was cDNA reverse transcribed from extracted RNA. Here immunoSEQ multiplex PCR was the method, and the copy in TCRdb shows in-frame clones only, minus some. The profile covers about 210,000 clones, with less than 50% appearing a single time and over 2% taken by the ten largest. Treatment noted: oral pan-JAK inhibitor, 5-10 mg twice daily. Specimen: CD4+ T cells sorted from blood, collected around week 36, from a patient treated with tofacitinib. The receptors here all came from a human donor with alopecia areata.

The chain employs TRBV29-1 and TRBJ2-4, with D perhaps TRBD2 (6 bases). Germline V lookup: CDR1 SQVTM, CDR2 ANQGSEA. V lost 4 bases and J 0 bases, leaving 25 bases between the germline ends. The length of the CDR3 is 19 residues. The CDR3 protein is CSVALSAGGKDLAKNIQYF. Written as DNA, the CDR3 is TGCAGCGTTGCTTTATCTGCCGGGGGTAAAGATCTAGCCAAAAACATTCAGTACTTC.

The chain employs TRBV30 and TRBJ2-3; a weak D match, TRBD2 (5 bases). Germline CDR1 is GTSNPN and CDR2 is SVGIG (reference sequence). The CDR3 length is 15 residues. Trimming stripped 1 base from V and 0 bases from J, with 11 bases between. The CDR3 protein is CAWSAFGESTDTQYF. DNA of the CDR3: TGTGCCTGGAGTGCATTTGGGGAGAGCACAGATACGCAGTATTTT.

The chain recombines TRBV28 with TRBJ2-3; TRBD2 matches 7 bases. The trim removed 5 bases at V and 2 bases at J, leaving 10 bases unmatched. Germline CDR1 reads MDHEN; CDR2 reads SYDVKM. The CDR3 consists of 16 residues. DNA for the CDR3: TGTGCCAGCAGTCCCGCCGTGGGAGGGTTCACAGATACGCAGTATTTT. It codes for CASSPAVGGFTDTQYF.

The J gene is TRBJ2-1, the V gene TRBV18; TRBD1 agrees at 7 bases. The CDR3 has 14 residues. The V and J ends lost 6 bases and 5 bases, in that order; junction bases with no gene match: 7. Germline CDR1 and CDR2: KGHSH and LQKENI. The CDR3 sequence is CASSLDRINNEQFF. CDR3 coding DNA: TGTGCCAGCTCCCTGGACAGGATTAACAATGAGCAGTTCTTC.

The chain carries TRBV20-1 and TRBJ2-1; D unresolved. The CDR3 spans 10 residues. The germline gives CDR1 DFQATT, CDR2 SNEGSKA (reference sequence). CDR3 DNA sequence: TGCAGCGCTTTTTCAAATGAGCAGTTCTTC. Residues: CSAFSNEQFF.

V is TRBV30 and J is TRBJ2-1, with 11 bases that match TRBD2. The J segment lost 9 bases and the V segment lost 7 bases, leaving 14 bases of the junction unmatched. Germline V gene data show CDR1 as GTSNPN and CDR2 as SVGIG (reference sequence). The CDR3 totals 15 residues. CDR3 DNA: TGTGCCTCCCCACGGGGTAGCGGGAGGGTAGGTGAGCAGTTCTTC. Translated: CASPRGSGRVGEQFF.

This clone was detected a few times. This chain uses TRBV4-3 with TRBJ1-4; D gene ambiguous. The length of the CDR3 is 12 residues. V lost 3 bases and J 10 bases, leaving 9 bases between the germline ends. Germline V CDR1 and CDR2: LGHNA, YSLEER. The CDR3 nucleotides are TGCGCCAGCAGCCAGATTGGTGGAAAACTGTTTTTT. The encoded protein is CASSQIGGKLFF.

This clone came up a few times. The chain couples TRBV7-9 to TRBJ1-1; D not resolved. Germline V gene lookup returns CDR1 SEHNR and CDR2 FQNEAQ (reference sequence). The CDR3 spans 13 residues. Trimming pared 2 bases from V and 8 bases from J, leaving 12 bases between. As DNA, the CDR3 is TGTGCCAGCAGCTTATCACCGCTGGCGGAAGCTTTCTTT. Protein: CASSLSPLAEAFF.

This clone appeared a few times. The chain links TRBV7-2 to TRBJ1-2; no clear D gene. CDR1 is SGHTA, CDR2 FQGNSA, per germline. CDR3 length: 15 amino acids. V lost 5 bases and J 3 bases, leaving 16 bases between the germline ends. The CDR3 DNA reads TGTGCCAGCAGCCTTCTGATCAACACTCACTATGGCTACACCTTC. Its protein is CASSLLINTHYGYTF. The complete variable domain, with remaining parts taken from reference TRBV7-2 and TRBJ1-2, reads GAGVSQSPSNKVTEKGKDVELRCDPISGHTALYWYRQSLGQGLEFLIYFQGNSAPDKSGLPSDRFSAERTGGSVSTLTIQRTQQEDSAVYLCASSLLINTHYGYTFGSGTRLTVV.

On this clone: This same CDR3 is encoded by further DNA sequences in the sample. The chain has TRBV29-1 and TRBJ2-3; 12 nucleotides line up with TRBD2. V shed 6 bases and J 0 bases; nucleotides not matched to a gene: 4. The CDR3 loop spans 15 amino acids. Looked up from germline, CDR1 is SQVTM and CDR2 is ANQGSEA. CDR3 amino acids: CSVGTSGSSTDTQYF. The CDR3 coding sequence is TGCAGCGTCGGGACTAGCGGGTCAAGCACAGATACGCAGTATTTT.

This clone was observed a handful of times. The gene calls are TRBV5-1 and TRBJ2-1, with 8 positions matching TRBD2. The CDR3 runs to 14 residues. The V and J ends lost 4 bases and 8 bases, in that order; junction bases with no gene match: 8. Germline CDR1 is SGHRS and CDR2 is YFSETQ. The CDR3 region is CASSPGGRLDEQFF. For the CDR3, the DNA is TGCGCCAGCAGCCCCGGCGGGAGGTTGGATGAGCAGTTCTTC.

The chain employs TRBV28 and TRBJ2-3; 7 nucleotides line up with TRBD2. The CDR3 spans 15 residues. Trimming cost V 3 bases and J 4 bases; bases outside gene matches: 7. CDR1 and CDR2 (germline): MDHEN, SYDVKM. CDR3 in amino acids: CASSFAGGSADTQYF. In DNA, the CDR3 is TGTGCCAGCAGTTTCGCCGGCGGGAGTGCAGATACGCAGTATTTT.